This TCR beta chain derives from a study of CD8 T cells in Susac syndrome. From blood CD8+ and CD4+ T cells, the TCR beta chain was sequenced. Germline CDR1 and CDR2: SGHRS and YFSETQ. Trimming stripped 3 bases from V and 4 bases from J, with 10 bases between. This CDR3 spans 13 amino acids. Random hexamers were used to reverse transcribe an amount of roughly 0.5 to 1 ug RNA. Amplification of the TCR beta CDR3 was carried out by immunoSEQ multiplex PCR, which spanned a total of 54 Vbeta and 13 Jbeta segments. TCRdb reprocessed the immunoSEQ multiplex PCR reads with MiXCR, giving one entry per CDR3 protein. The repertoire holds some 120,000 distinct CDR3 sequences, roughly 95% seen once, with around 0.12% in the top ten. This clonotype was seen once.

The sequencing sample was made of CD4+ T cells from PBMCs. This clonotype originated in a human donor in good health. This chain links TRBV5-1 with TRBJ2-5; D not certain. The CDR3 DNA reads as TGCGCCAGCAGCTCTTCCCTTCGAGAGACCCAGTACTTC. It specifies CASSSSLRETQYF.